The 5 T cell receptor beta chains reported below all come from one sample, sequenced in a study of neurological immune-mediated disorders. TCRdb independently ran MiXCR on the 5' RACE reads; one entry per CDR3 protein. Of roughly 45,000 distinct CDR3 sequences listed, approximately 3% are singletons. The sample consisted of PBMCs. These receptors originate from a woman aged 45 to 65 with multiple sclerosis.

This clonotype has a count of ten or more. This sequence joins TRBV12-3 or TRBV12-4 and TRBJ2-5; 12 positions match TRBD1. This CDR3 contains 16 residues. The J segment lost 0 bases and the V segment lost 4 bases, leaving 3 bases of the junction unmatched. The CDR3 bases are TGTGCCAGCAGTTACCGGGACAGGGGGCACCAAGAGACCCAGTACTTC. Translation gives CASSYRDRGHQETQYF.

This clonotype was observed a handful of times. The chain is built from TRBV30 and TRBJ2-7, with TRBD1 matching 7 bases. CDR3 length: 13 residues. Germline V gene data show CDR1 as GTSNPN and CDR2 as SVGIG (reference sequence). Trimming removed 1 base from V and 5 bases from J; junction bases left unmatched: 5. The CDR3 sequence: CAWSGQGWHEQYF. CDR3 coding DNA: TGTGCCTGGAGTGGACAGGGTTGGCACGAGCAGTACTTC.

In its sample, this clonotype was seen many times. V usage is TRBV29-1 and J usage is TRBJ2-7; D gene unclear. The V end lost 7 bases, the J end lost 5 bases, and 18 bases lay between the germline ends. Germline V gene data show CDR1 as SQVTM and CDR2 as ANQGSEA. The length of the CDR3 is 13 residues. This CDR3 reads CSAGEWASDEQYF. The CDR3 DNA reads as TGCAGCGCGGGCGAGTGGGCCTCGGACGAGCAGTACTTC.

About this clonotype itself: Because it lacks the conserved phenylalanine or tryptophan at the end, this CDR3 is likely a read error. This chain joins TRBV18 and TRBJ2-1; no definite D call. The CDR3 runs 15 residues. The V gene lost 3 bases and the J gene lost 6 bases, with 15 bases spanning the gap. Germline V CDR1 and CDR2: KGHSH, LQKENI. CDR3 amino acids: CASSPELTLLNEQFN. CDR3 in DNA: TGTGCCAGCTCACCGGAGCTTACGTTGCTCAATGAGCAGTTCAAC.

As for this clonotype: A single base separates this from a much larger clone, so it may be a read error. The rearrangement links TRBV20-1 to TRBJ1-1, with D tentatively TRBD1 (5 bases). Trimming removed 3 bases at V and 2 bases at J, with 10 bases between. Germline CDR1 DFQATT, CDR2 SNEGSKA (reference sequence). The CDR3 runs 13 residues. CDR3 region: CSARSGCNTEAFF. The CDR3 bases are TGCAGTGCTAGGTCAGGGTGTAACACTGAAGCTTTCTTT.